These 28 T cell receptor beta chains share one sample of origin, sequenced in a study of blood T cell repertoires in COVID-19. Assay: immunoSEQ multiplex PCR; the TCRdb copy retains only in-frame clones and omits some. The sample lists about 210,000 clones, roughly 84% seen once, with roughly a tenth in the top ten. The sample taken for sequencing was peripheral blood. The receptors come from a woman of 80 years or more with COVID-19, enrolled during active disease.

The DNA of the CDR3 is TGTGCCTGGATTCCGGACAGGGTGTACGGCTATGGCTACACCTTC. Translation gives CAWIPDRVYGYGYTF. The chain employs TRBV30 and TRBJ1-2; 8 nucleotides line up with TRBD1. Losses at the gene ends were 4 bases for V and 4 bases for J; bases not matched to a gene: 11. The CDR3 is 15 residues long. CDR1 and CDR2 (germline): GTSNPN, SVGIG (reference sequence).

The chain employs TRBV10-1 and TRBJ1-1, with 9 bases matching TRBD1. From germline, CDR1 is WNHNN and CDR2 SYGVQD (reference sequence). V was clipped by 11 bases and J by 7 bases; unmatched bases: 8. CDR3 size: 12 residues. The CDR3 here is CAARTGDFEAFF. DNA for the CDR3: TGCGCCGCTCGGACAGGGGACTTTGAAGCTTTCTTT.

This clone has a single count. This chain uses TRBV14 with TRBJ1-2; D gene unclear. From germline, CDR1 is SGHDN and CDR2 FVKESK. Trimming removed 0 bases from V and 8 bases from J, with 16 bases in between. The CDR3 is 15 residues long. The CDR3 loop is CASSQEEGVVRGYTF. In DNA form, the CDR3 reads TGTGCCAGCAGCCAAGAGGAGGGAGTCGTCCGGGGCTACACCTTC.

The chain combines TRBV6-2 or TRBV6-3 with TRBJ1-6; no firm D call. Germline V lookup: CDR1 MNHEY, CDR2 SVGEGT. CDR3 size: 13 residues. Trimming took off 2 bases at V and 10 bases at J, with 9 bases between the two ends. This chain's CDR3 is CASSYELRSPLHF. DNA for the CDR3: TGTGCCAGCAGTTACGAGCTCCGCTCACCCCTCCACTTT.

V and J are TRBV7-9 and TRBJ1-5, with D uncertain. The CDR3 length is 14 residues. The germline V and J ends were trimmed by 5 bases and 4 bases, with 12 bases remaining between them. The germline V gene has CDR1 SEHNR and CDR2 FQNEAQ (reference sequence). The CDR3 here is CASSPPNENQPQHF. The CDR3 nucleotides read TGTGCCAGCAGCCCCCCGAATGAGAATCAGCCCCAGCATTTT.

This clone appeared once. In the same sample, other DNA sequences code for this CDR3. The V call is TRBV7-2, the J call TRBJ2-7; 8 bases match TRBD1. From germline, CDR1 is SGHTA and CDR2 FQGNSA. J was trimmed by 0 bases and V by 5 bases; bases with no gene match: 6. The CDR3 runs to 15 residues. The CDR3 loop is CASSPWTGSSYEQYF. The CDR3 DNA is TGTGCCAGCAGCCCCTGGACAGGGAGCTCCTACGAGCAGTACTTC.

The table lists this clone with a count of one. The rearrangement joins TRBV10-3 to TRBJ2-2; D is ambiguous. The CDR3 has 14 residues. Trimming took off 7 bases at V and 0 bases at J, with 9 bases between the two ends. Germline V lookup: CDR1 ENHRY, CDR2 SYGVKD. CDR3 in amino acids: CAIMYSTNTGELFF. CDR3 in DNA: TGTGCCATCATGTACAGCACGAACACCGGGGAGCTGTTTTTT.

In its sample, this clone was seen once. The chain couples TRBV10-1 to TRBJ1-1, with TRBD1 matching over 9 bases. V was pared by 2 bases and J by 6 bases, with 13 bases of the junction left unmatched. CDR1 and CDR2 (germline): WNHNN, SYGVQD (reference sequence). This CDR3 spans 17 amino acids. The CDR3 DNA follows: TGCGCCAGCAGTGAGCACCCGGGACAGGGTCTTCGTCCTGAAGCTTTCTTT. Translating it yields CASSEHPGQGLRPEAFF.

The V and J genes are TRBV9 and TRBJ1-1; D possibly corresponds to TRBD1 (6 bases). There are 13 residues in the CDR3. Deletions cut 3 bases from V and 8 bases from J, with 14 bases between. CDR1 is SGDLS and CDR2 is YYNGEE in the germline V gene. CDR3 residues: CASSAGTTQEAFF. The DNA for the CDR3 is TGTGCCAGCAGCGCCGGGACAACTCAAGAAGCTTTCTTT. Combining the CDR3 with reference TRBV9 and TRBJ1-1 gives the whole variable domain DSGVTQTPKHLITATGQRVTLRCSPRSGDLSVYWYQQSLDQGLQFLIQYYNGEERAKGNILERFSAQQFPDLHSELNLSSLELGDSALYFCASSAGTTQEAFFGQGTRLTVV.

The chain couples TRBV6-2 or TRBV6-3 to TRBJ1-2; D uncertain. With 2 bases removed from V and 3 bases from J, the gap between germline ends came to 10 bases. CDR1 and CDR2 (germline): MNHEY, SVGEGT. The CDR3 runs to 14 residues. This chain's CDR3 is CASSYPMSYYGYTF. The CDR3 DNA follows: TGTGCCAGCAGTTACCCGATGAGTTACTATGGCTACACCTTC.

The chain links TRBV3-1 (or the pseudogene TRBV3-2) to TRBJ2-7, with 8 bases lining up with TRBD2. Looked up from germline, CDR1 is LGHDT and CDR2 is YNNKEL (reference sequence). The ends lost 1 base at V and 3 bases at J; junction bases unmatched: 2. This CDR3 has 14 amino acids. In nucleotides, the CDR3 is TGTGCCAGCAGCCAAGGGACTAGCAACTACGAGCAGTACTTC. This translates into CASSQGTSNYEQYF.

The chain recombines TRBV5-5 with TRBJ2-6, with 8 bases fitting TRBD1. The germline gives CDR1 SGHKS, CDR2 YYEKEE (reference sequence). Unmatched junction bases numbered 3, after V lost 2 bases and J lost 2 bases. CDR3 size: 16 residues. The CDR3 nucleotides are TGTGCCAGCAGCTTCCAGGGGGCGCCTGGGGCCAACGTCCTGACTTTC. The encoded protein is CASSFQGAPGANVLTF. Looking up the rest from reference TRBV5-5 and TRBJ2-6 gives the full variable domain: DAGVTQSPTHLIKTRGQQVTLRCSPISGHKSVSWYQQVLGQGPQFIFQYYEKEERGRGNFPDRFSARQFPNYSSELNVNALLLGDSALYLCASSFQGAPGANVLTFGAGSRLTVL.

This clone was counted a few times. The rearrangement joins TRBV7-2 to TRBJ2-7; no definite D call. The germline CDR1 and CDR2 sequences are SGHTA and FQGNSA. This CDR3 is built from 13 residues. V lost 5 bases and J 6 bases, leaving 14 bases between the germline ends. CDR3: CASSPSRVSEQYV. The CDR3 DNA reads TGTGCCAGCAGCCCCTCACGAGTGAGCGAGCAGTACGTC.

This clone was detected only once. The chain has TRBV4-2 and TRBJ1-2; TRBD1 is a possible D gene (5 bases). V was trimmed by 0 bases and J by 2 bases, leaving 10 bases between them. This CDR3 has 15 amino acids. Germline values: CDR1 LGHNA, CDR2 YNFKEQ. CDR3 sequence reads: CASSQDFGGNYGYTF. CDR3 DNA: TGTGCCAGCAGCCAAGACTTTGGGGGGAACTATGGCTACACCTTC.

J is TRBJ1-2 and V is TRBV19, with TRBD1 matching over 7 bases. This CDR3 has 16 residues. Germline V gene lookup returns CDR1 LNHDA and CDR2 SQIVND (reference sequence). V was clipped by 6 bases and J by 4 bases; unmatched bases: 14. The CDR3 region has the DNA TGTGCCAGTAGCCTCGGCGAGACAGGGCTGTTCTATGGCTACACCTTC. Protein product: CASSLGETGLFYGYTF.

The rearrangement joins TRBV6-5 to TRBJ1-5, with D possibly being TRBD1 (5 bases). Trimming removed 6 bases at V and 0 bases at J, with 12 bases between. CDR3 size: 15 residues. Per germline, CDR1 MNHEY and CDR2 SVGAGI. The CDR3 DNA reads as TGTGCCAGCAGGGGGGAGGCTAATAGCAATCAGCCCCAGCATTTT. As protein: CASRGEANSNQPQHF.

The V gene is TRBV28, the J gene TRBJ2-2; D gene uncertain. V was cut by 3 bases and J by 0 bases, with 8 bases left in between. CDR1 MDHEN and CDR2 SYDVKM come from the germline V gene. The CDR3 is 15 amino acids. The CDR3 here is CASSFGQANTGELFF. The CDR3 nucleotides are TGTGCCAGCAGTTTTGGGCAGGCGAACACCGGGGAGCTGTTTTTT.

A remark on this clone: The same CDR3 also results from other DNA sequences found in this sample. The genes are TRBV5-1 and TRBJ1-1, with D hard to call. Germline lookup yields CDR1 SGHRS and CDR2 YFSETQ. CDR3 length: 14 residues. The V and J ends lost 0 bases and 4 bases respectively, with 10 bases between them. DNA for the CDR3: TGCGCCAGCAGCTTGGAGGGAGAGACCACTGAAGCTTTCTTT. It encodes CASSLEGETTEAFF.

V and J are TRBV5-5 and TRBJ1-1; 10 nucleotides align to TRBD1. Germline V gene sequence: CDR1 SGHKS, CDR2 YYEKEE (reference sequence). The CDR3 spans 18 residues. J was trimmed by 5 bases and V by 3 bases; bases with no gene match: 16. CDR3 DNA sequence: TGTGCCAGCAGCTCCCGCGGGCGAGGGACAGGGGATTCGACTGAAGCTTTCTTT. The encoded protein is CASSSRGRGTGDSTEAFF.

V usage is TRBV27 and J usage is TRBJ1-2, with TRBD1 as a possible D gene (6 bases). Per germline, CDR1 MNHEY and CDR2 SMNVEV (reference sequence). The CDR3 has 14 residues. V was pared by 9 bases and J by 1 base, with 15 bases between. The CDR3 region has the DNA TGTGCCAGTGGAGGCAGGGGCGATAACTATGGCTACACCTTC. Residues: CASGGRGDNYGYTF.

The rearrangement uses TRBV6-5 and TRBJ2-2; D not certain. Per germline, CDR1 MNHEY and CDR2 SVGAGI. Trimming shortened V by 3 bases and J by 5 bases, and 7 bases separated the two germline ends. The CDR3 sequence is 13 residues long. For the CDR3, the DNA is TGTGCCAGCAGTTATCAGTCAACCGGGGAGCTGTTTTTT. Translated: CASSYQSTGELFF.

The chain employs TRBV28 and TRBJ1-5; possibly TRBD1 for D (5 bases). The CDR3 contains 15 residues. Germline CDR1 and CDR2: MDHEN and SYDVKM. V was pared by 7 bases and J by 6 bases, with 19 bases between. The CDR3: CASIPSGGFPQPQHF. The DNA of the CDR3 is TGTGCCAGCATCCCCTCGGGGGGGTTTCCTCAGCCCCAGCATTTT.

V gene TRBV5-4 combines with J gene TRBJ2-4, with TRBD2 matching over 11 bases. The CDR3 sequence is 15 residues long. V lost 4 bases to trimming and J lost 8 bases; unmatched junction nucleotides: 8. The germline V gene has CDR1 SGHNT and CDR2 YYREEE (reference sequence). The CDR3 nucleotides read TGTGCCAGCAGCGGGTTAGCGGGGGGGCGGGACATTCAGTACTTC. It codes for CASSGLAGGRDIQYF.

The J gene is TRBJ2-1, the V gene TRBV10-1, with TRBD2 identical over 12 bases. The germline gives CDR1 WNHNN, CDR2 SYGVQD (reference sequence). The V and J ends lost 5 bases and 0 bases, in that order; junction bases with no gene match: 8. The CDR3 consists of 18 residues. The CDR3 nucleotides are TGCGCCAGCAGTCGCAGACTAGCGGGGGATAGCTCCTACAATGAGCAGTTCTTC. Protein sequence: CASSRRLAGDSSYNEQFF.

The gene calls are TRBV3-1 (or the pseudogene TRBV3-2) and TRBJ1-5, with D tentatively TRBD1 (6 bases). Trimming shortened V by 1 base and J by 2 bases, and 18 bases separated the two germline ends. Germline assignment: CDR1 LGHDT and CDR2 YNNKEL (reference sequence). This CDR3 is built from 18 residues. This chain's CDR3 is CASSQVKSPRGRNQPQHF. The DNA of the CDR3 is TGTGCCAGCAGCCAAGTGAAGTCGCCCAGGGGTCGCAATCAGCCCCAGCATTTT.

This chain links TRBV7-9 with TRBJ1-4, with TRBD1 as a possible D gene (6 bases). Germline V gene data show CDR1 as SEHNR and CDR2 as FQNEAQ (reference sequence). With 5 bases removed from V and 3 bases from J, the gap between germline ends came to 13 bases. The CDR3 has 15 residues. The CDR3 DNA reads as TGTGCCAGCAGCGTAGGACAGACGGCTAATGAAAAACTGTTTTTT. Translation: CASSVGQTANEKLFF. The variable domain in full, with the rest retrieved from reference TRBV7-9 and TRBJ1-4, is DTGVSQNPRHKITKRGQNVTFRCDPISEHNRLYWYRQTLGQGPEFLTYFQNEAQLEKSRLLSDRFSAERPKGSFSTLEIQRTEQGDSAMYLCASSVGQTANEKLFFGSGTQLSVL.

For the CDR3, the DNA is TGTGCCTGGAGTTCGGGACAGGGGGTCTATCAGCCCCAGCATTTT. It specifies CAWSSGQGVYQPQHF. The chain joins TRBV30 to TRBJ1-5, with 11 bases fitting TRBD1. The germline CDR1 and CDR2 sequences are GTSNPN and SVGIG (reference sequence). The junction had 5 bases not matched to a gene; V was cut back by 2 bases and J by 5 bases. CDR3 length: 15 residues. Drawing the rest from reference TRBV30 and TRBJ1-5, the complete variable domain is SQTIHQWPATLVQPVGSPLSLECTVEGTSNPNLYWYRQAAGRGLQLLFYSVGIGQISSEVPQNLSASRPQDRQFILSSKKLLLSDSGFYLCAWSSGQGVYQPQHFGDGTRLSIL.

The chain couples TRBV3-1 (or the pseudogene TRBV3-2) to TRBJ2-5; 9 bases agree with TRBD2. CDR1 is LGHDT, CDR2 YNNKEL, per germline (reference sequence). The CDR3 covers 15 residues. V shed 4 bases, J shed 2 bases, and the junction held 5 bases outside the gene matches. CDR3 bases: TGTGCCAGCAGCCTCCTAGCGGGGTTGCAAGAGACCCAGTACTTC. Translating it yields CASSLLAGLQETQYF.